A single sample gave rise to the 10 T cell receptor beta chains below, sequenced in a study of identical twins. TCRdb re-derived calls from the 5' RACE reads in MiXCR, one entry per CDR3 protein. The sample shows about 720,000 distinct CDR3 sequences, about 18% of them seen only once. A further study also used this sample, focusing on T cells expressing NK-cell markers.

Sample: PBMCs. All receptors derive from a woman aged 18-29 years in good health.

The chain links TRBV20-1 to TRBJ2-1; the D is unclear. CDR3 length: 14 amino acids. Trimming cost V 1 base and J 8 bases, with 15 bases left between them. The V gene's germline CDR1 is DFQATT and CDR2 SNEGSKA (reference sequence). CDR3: CSARAAAVIDEQFF. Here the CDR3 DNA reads TGCAGTGCTAGAGCCGCGGCTGTGATCGATGAGCAGTTCTTC.

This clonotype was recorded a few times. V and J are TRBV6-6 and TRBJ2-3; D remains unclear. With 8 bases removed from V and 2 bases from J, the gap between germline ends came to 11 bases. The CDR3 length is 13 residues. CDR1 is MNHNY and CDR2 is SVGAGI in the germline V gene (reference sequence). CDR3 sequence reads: CASEKAFTDTQYF. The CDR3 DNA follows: TGTGCCAGCGAAAAGGCGTTCACAGATACGCAGTATTTT.

CDR3 nucleotides: TGTGCCAGCAGTTTCCCCAGGGAGCGGACAGATACGCAGTATTTT. Translation: CASSFPRERTDTQYF. The chain combines TRBV12-3 or TRBV12-4 with TRBJ2-3; tentatively, D is TRBD1 or TRBD2 (5 bases each). The CDR3 has 15 amino acids. Trimming left V 3 bases short and J 3 bases short, with 13 bases between.

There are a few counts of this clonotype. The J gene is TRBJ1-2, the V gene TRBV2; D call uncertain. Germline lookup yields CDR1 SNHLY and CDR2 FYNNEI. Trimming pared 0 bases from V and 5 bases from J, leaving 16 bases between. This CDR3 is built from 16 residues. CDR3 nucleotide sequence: TGTGCCAGCAGTGAAGCGCTTCCCGGGGTTGGGTATGGCTACACCTTC. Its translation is CASSEALPGVGYGYTF. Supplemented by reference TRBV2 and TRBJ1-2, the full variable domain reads EPEVTQTPSHQVTQMGQEVILRCVPISNHLYFYWYRQILGQKVEFLVSFYNNEISEKSEIFDDQFSVERPDGSNFTLKIRSTKLEDSAMYFCASSEALPGVGYGYTFGSGTRLTVV.

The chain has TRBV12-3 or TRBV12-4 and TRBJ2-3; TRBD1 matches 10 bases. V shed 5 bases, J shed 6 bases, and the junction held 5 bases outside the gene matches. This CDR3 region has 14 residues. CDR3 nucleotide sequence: TGTGCCAGCAGTCTGACAGGGGGCGTCGATACGCAGTATTTT. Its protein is CASSLTGGVDTQYF.

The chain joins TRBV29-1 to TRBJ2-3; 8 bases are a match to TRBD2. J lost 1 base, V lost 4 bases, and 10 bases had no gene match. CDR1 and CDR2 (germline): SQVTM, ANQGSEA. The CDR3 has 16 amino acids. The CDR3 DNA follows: TGCAGCGTTGGTGATACGGGAGGGCCGGGCACAGATACGCAGTATTTT. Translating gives CSVGDTGGPGTDTQYF.

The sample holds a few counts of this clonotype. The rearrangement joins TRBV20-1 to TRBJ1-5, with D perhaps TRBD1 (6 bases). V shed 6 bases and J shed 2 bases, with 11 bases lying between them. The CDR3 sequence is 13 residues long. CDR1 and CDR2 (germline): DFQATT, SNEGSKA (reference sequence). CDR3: CSALYRGNQPQHF. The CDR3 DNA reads TGCAGTGCCCTCTACAGGGGCAATCAGCCCCAGCATTTT.

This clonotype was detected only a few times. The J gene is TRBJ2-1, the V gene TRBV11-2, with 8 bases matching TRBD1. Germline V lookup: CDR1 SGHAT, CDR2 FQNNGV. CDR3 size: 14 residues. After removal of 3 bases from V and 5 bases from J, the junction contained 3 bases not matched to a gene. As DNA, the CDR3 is TGTGCCAGCAGCTTTAACAGGGGGAACAATGAGCAGTTCTTC. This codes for CASSFNRGNNEQFF.

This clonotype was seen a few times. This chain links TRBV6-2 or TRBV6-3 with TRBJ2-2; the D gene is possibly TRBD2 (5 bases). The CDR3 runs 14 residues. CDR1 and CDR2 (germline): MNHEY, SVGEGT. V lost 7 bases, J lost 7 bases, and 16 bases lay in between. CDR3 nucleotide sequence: TGTGCCAGCACTAGCCCGGGTGGATACGGGGAGCTGTTTTTT. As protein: CASTSPGGYGELFF.

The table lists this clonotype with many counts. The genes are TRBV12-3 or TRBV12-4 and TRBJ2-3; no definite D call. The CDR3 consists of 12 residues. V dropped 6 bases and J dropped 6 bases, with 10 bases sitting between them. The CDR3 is CASSPRPDTQYF. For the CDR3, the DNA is TGTGCCAGCAGCCCACGACCCGATACGCAGTATTTT.